Listed here are 25 T cell receptor beta chains from one sample, sequenced in a study of T cells of healthy individuals. TCRdb processed the 5' RACE reads anew with MiXCR; each CDR3 protein has one entry. Of 85,000 to 100,000 distinct CDR3 sequences in the sample, 17% were seen once. The origin of the receptors is a human donor in good health.

This clonotype was observed at least ten times. The chain links TRBV6-1 to TRBJ1-6; TRBD1 aligns across 8 bases. The length of the CDR3 is 15 residues. Germline trimming cut 6 bases from V and 13 bases from J; bases unmatched to any gene: 14. The germline V gene has CDR1 MNHNS and CDR2 SASEGT. The CDR3 region is CASREIGTGLYPLHF. CDR3 coding DNA: TGTGCCAGCAGAGAGATAGGGACAGGCTTATATCCCCTCCACTTT.

This clonotype has more than one count but fewer than ten. This sequence joins TRBV28 and TRBJ1-2; D is possibly TRBD1 (5 bases). Trimming pared 7 bases from V and 6 bases from J, leaving 18 bases between. The CDR3 totals 14 residues. CDR1 and CDR2 from the germline V gene are MDHEN and SYDVKM. The CDR3 region is CASKPPGWRNGYTF. The CDR3 DNA sequence: TGTGCCAGCAAGCCCCCAGGGTGGAGGAATGGCTACACCTTC.

The chain couples TRBV7-2 to TRBJ2-5, with D unresolved. The CDR3 loop spans 15 amino acids. The V gene's germline CDR1 is SGHTA and CDR2 FQGNSA. V dropped 0 bases and J dropped 4 bases, with 12 bases sitting between them. The CDR3 region has the DNA TGTGCCAGCAGCTTAGCGTCGCCTGGGGTAGAGACCCAGTACTTC. Encoded protein: CASSLASPGVETQYF.

V usage is TRBV7-2 and J usage is TRBJ2-5; D is unclear. Looked up from germline, CDR1 is SGHTA and CDR2 is FQGNSA. Trimming left V 2 bases short and J 1 base short, with 5 bases between. The CDR3 has 13 amino acids. Written as DNA, the CDR3 is TGTGCCAGCAGCTTACCCAGCCAAGAGACCCAGTACTTC. This sequence encodes CASSLPSQETQYF.

This sequence joins TRBV20-1 and TRBJ2-5; D not certain. V shed 6 bases and J shed 4 bases, with 15 bases lying between them. CDR1 and CDR2 from the germline V gene are DFQATT and SNEGSKA (reference sequence). CDR3 length: 13 amino acids. CDR3 sequence reads: CSAVPRRPETQYF. CDR3 sequence (DNA): TGCAGTGCCGTCCCCCGGCGACCAGAGACCCAGTACTTC.

This clonotype appeared a few times. The V call is TRBV28, the J call TRBJ1-6; possible D gene TRBD1, 5 bases. Germline CDR1 is MDHEN and CDR2 is SYDVKM. The V end lost 8 bases, the J end lost 9 bases, and 17 bases lay between the germline ends. This CDR3 contains 14 residues. The chain's CDR3 is CASLPPDKSSPLHF. In nucleotides, the CDR3 is TGTGCCAGCCTACCACCGGACAAATCTTCACCCCTCCACTTT.

The chain carries TRBV10-3 and TRBJ1-4; D is undetermined. CDR3 length: 14 amino acids. CDR1 ENHRY and CDR2 SYGVKD come from the germline V gene. V lost 3 bases and J 1 base, leaving 6 bases between the germline ends. The CDR3 nucleotides read TGTGCCATCAGTGATCGGGGAACTAATGAAAAACTGTTTTTT. It encodes CAISDRGTNEKLFF.

The sample holds a few counts of this clonotype. The chain combines TRBV5-3 with TRBJ1-5, with D perhaps matching TRBD1 (5 bases). TRBV5-3 belongs to the ORF category, with a function that is uncertain. The V end was cut by 5 bases, the J end by 4 bases, with 13 bases between. This CDR3 contains 14 residues. The CDR3 spells CARRRGLPNQPQHF. CDR3 DNA sequence: TGTGCCAGAAGAAGGGGCCTACCGAATCAGCCCCAGCATTTT.

The sample holds a few counts of this clonotype. The chain carries TRBV7-8 and TRBJ2-7; tentatively, D is TRBD2 (5 bases). The CDR3 covers 13 residues. Trimming pared 6 bases from V and 5 bases from J, leaving 14 bases between. Looked up from germline, CDR1 is SGHVS and CDR2 is FQNEAQ. CDR3: CASSSQGSHEQYF. The CDR3 nucleotides are TGTGCCAGCAGTTCCCAAGGGAGCCACGAGCAGTACTTC.

The chain links TRBV6-2 or TRBV6-3 to TRBJ2-5, with a weak D call TRBD2 (5 bases). Germline assignment: CDR1 MNHEY and CDR2 SVGEGT. V lost 11 bases and J lost 4, with 11 bases in between. The CDR3 loop spans 11 amino acids. The CDR3 is CACSGGETQYF. DNA for the CDR3: TGTGCCTGCTCCGGAGGAGAGACCCAGTACTTC.

The chain is built from TRBV20-1 and TRBJ1-5, with unresolved D. The CDR3 extends over 15 amino acids. Germline V gives CDR1 DFQATT, CDR2 SNEGSKA (reference sequence). V was clipped by 3 bases and J by 0 bases, with 12 bases between them. The CDR3 reads CSASRAVYSNQPQHF. CDR3 nucleotide sequence: TGCAGTGCTAGTAGAGCTGTTTATAGCAATCAGCCCCAGCATTTT.

This clonotype was seen a handful of times. This chain connects TRBV20-1 to TRBJ1-1, with TRBD1 as a possible D gene (5 bases). The CDR3 extends over 13 amino acids. V lost 3 bases, J lost 6 bases, and 14 bases lay in between. Germline CDR1 reads DFQATT; CDR2 reads SNEGSKA (reference sequence). The CDR3 DNA reads TGCAGTGCTAGTGGCGGCAGGGACTCTGAAGCTTTCTTT. Its protein is CSASGGRDSEAFF.

The sample holds a few counts of this clonotype. This chain joins TRBV6-2 or TRBV6-3 and TRBJ2-2; D is undetermined. CDR3 length equals 13 residues. Trimming took off 5 bases at V and 1 base at J, with 5 bases between the two ends. Germline loops: CDR1 MNHEY, CDR2 SVGEGT. Here the CDR3 DNA reads TGTGCCAGCAGTCCACGGAACACCGGGGAGCTGTTTTTT. It is translated as CASSPRNTGELFF.

The gene calls are TRBV3-1 and TRBJ1-2; possible D gene TRBD1, 6 bases. The CDR3 runs 15 residues. Germline CDR1 is LGHDT and CDR2 is YNNKEL (reference sequence). V lost 1 base and J 0 bases, leaving 9 bases between the germline ends. For the CDR3, the DNA is TGTGCCAGCAGCCAAGGTACAGGGACTAACTATGGCTACACCTTC. This codes for CASSQGTGTNYGYTF.

This clonotype was detected a few times. The rearrangement links TRBV18 to TRBJ1-6; tentatively, D is TRBD1 (6 bases). This CDR3 spans 15 amino acids. The germline V gene encodes CDR1 KGHSH and CDR2 LQKENI. V was trimmed by 3 bases and J by 5 bases, leaving 11 bases between them. The CDR3 reads CASSPDSLNNSPLHF. Here the CDR3 DNA reads TGTGCCAGCTCACCGGACAGTCTCAATAATTCACCCCTCCACTTT.

This clonotype has only one observation. A read error is possible here, since a much larger clone lies one base away. Given the absence of the conserved phenylalanine or tryptophan at the CDR3 end, a read error is likely. The V and J genes are TRBV18 and TRBJ2-7; tentative D call: TRBD1 (5 bases). Trimming stripped 6 bases from V and 6 bases from J, with 12 bases between. In germline, CDR1 is KGHSH, CDR2 LQKENI. This CDR3 comprises 12 residues. The CDR3 loop reads CASSRVEGEQYL. CDR3 DNA: TGTGCCAGCTCCAGGGTAGAAGGCGAGCAGTACCTC.

The table lists this clonotype with a few counts. V usage is TRBV2 and J usage is TRBJ1-5; the D is unclear. The CDR3 totals 13 residues. Germline CDR1 SNHLY, CDR2 FYNNEI. V dropped 4 bases and J dropped 4 bases, with 8 bases sitting between them. The DNA for the CDR3 is TGTGCCAGCAGTGTGGTGGAGAATCAGCCCCAGCATTTT. It is translated as CASSVVENQPQHF.

This clonotype was counted a few times. This chain joins TRBV7-9 and TRBJ2-5; D possibly corresponds to TRBD2 (5 bases). Trimming removed 2 bases at V and 2 bases at J, with 9 bases between. The CDR3 has 14 amino acids. Germline-derived CDR1 and CDR2 are SEHNR and FQNEAQ (reference sequence). The CDR3 loop reads CASSLLGSQETQYF. The CDR3 DNA reads TGTGCCAGCAGCTTACTGGGGAGTCAAGAGACCCAGTACTTC. Complete variable domain (other parts from reference TRBV7-9 and TRBJ2-5): DTGVSQNPRHKITKRGQNVTFRCDPISEHNRLYWYRQTLGQGPEFLTYFQNEAQLEKSRLLSDRFSAERPKGSFSTLEIQRTEQGDSAMYLCASSLLGSQETQYFGPGTRLLVL.

V is TRBV5-1 and J is TRBJ2-3, with TRBD2 identical over 7 bases. V lost 0 bases, J lost 2 bases, and 9 bases stayed unmatched. Germline CDR1 SGHRS, CDR2 YFSETQ. This CDR3 has 17 amino acids. This CDR3 reads CASSLARAGRVTDTQYF. The CDR3 nucleotides read TGCGCCAGCAGCTTGGCCCGAGCGGGGAGAGTCACAGATACGCAGTATTTT.

This clonotype was detected only a few times. This chain joins TRBV7-6 and TRBJ1-1; possibly TRBD1 for D (6 bases). V lost 5 bases and J 3 bases, leaving 19 bases between the germline ends. This CDR3 has 16 amino acids. Per germline, CDR1 SGHVS and CDR2 FNYEAQ. As DNA, the CDR3 is TGTGCCAGCAGCCCTAGTTACGGGGGCCTCGACACTGAAGCTTTCTTT. Residues: CASSPSYGGLDTEAFF.

The chain recombines TRBV4-3 with TRBJ1-3; TRBD1 is a possible D gene (5 bases). Germline CDR1 reads LGHNA; CDR2 reads YSLEER. The CDR3 length is 15 residues. With 0 bases removed from V and 4 bases from J, the gap between germline ends came to 10 bases. DNA of the CDR3: TGCGCCAGCAGCCAAGATCGGGGGTCCGGAAACACCATATATTTT. This sequence encodes CASSQDRGSGNTIYF.

This clonotype occurred many times. The rearrangement uses TRBV9 and TRBJ2-2; TRBD1 or TRBD2 may be the D gene (5 bases each). V was pared by 4 bases and J by 0 bases, with 13 bases between. This CDR3 region has 16 residues. Per the germline V gene, CDR1 is SGDLS and CDR2 is YYNGEE. The CDR3, as DNA: TGTGCCAGCAGCCTTGGGGCAGCGGCGAACACCGGGGAGCTGTTTTTT. It is translated as CASSLGAAANTGELFF.

This clonotype occurred many times. The gene calls are TRBV7-9 and TRBJ2-5; a possible D gene is TRBD2 (6 bases). The CDR3 is made up of 12 amino acids. Deletions cut 3 bases from V and 5 bases from J, with 7 bases between. Per germline, CDR1 SEHNR and CDR2 FQNEAQ (reference sequence). The CDR3 here is CASSLLAETQYF. The DNA for the CDR3 is TGTGCCAGCAGCTTGCTAGCGGAGACCCAGTACTTC.

This clonotype has only a few counts. V gene TRBV2 combines with J gene TRBJ1-3; D not certain. This CDR3 comprises 11 residues. Between the trimmed V and J ends, which lost 8 bases and 2 bases, there was a span of 4 bases. Germline V gives CDR1 SNHLY, CDR2 FYNNEI. As DNA, the CDR3 is TGTGCCAGCGTCCCTGGAAACACCATATATTTT. It translates to CASVPGNTIYF. The whole variable domain, filled in from reference TRBV2 and TRBJ1-3, reads EPEVTQTPSHQVTQMGQEVILRCVPISNHLYFYWYRQILGQKVEFLVSFYNNEISEKSEIFDDQFSVERPDGSNFTLKIRSTKLEDSAMYFCASVPGNTIYFGEGSWLTVV.

This clonotype was detected many times. This chain connects TRBV27 to TRBJ1-5, with D unresolved. CDR1 and CDR2 from the germline V gene are MNHEY and SMNVEV (reference sequence). This CDR3 is 14 amino acids long. V dropped 3 bases and J dropped 1 base, with 7 bases sitting between them. CDR3 amino acids: CASSFASSNQPQHF. The CDR3 bases are TGTGCCAGCAGTTTTGCCAGCAGCAATCAGCCCCAGCATTTT.